This record covers a single T cell receptor beta chain. This record belongs to a study of blood T cell repertoires in COVID-19. As for the study in general: Spain, Italy and the United States supplied samples that represented acute and convalescent COVID-19. The cDNA or gDNA used as material had been derived from T cells, B-cell-depleted T cells, or PBMCs.

In the authors' methods: Nucleated cell counts were estimated from reference gene primer amplification. Assay used: immunoSEQ multiplex PCR; TCRdb lists only in-frame clones, some missing. V, J and clone size are taken as reported in that table, and D and trimming were inferred from the DNA itself. The table lists 55,000 to 75,000 clones, 65% to 90% of them singletons. With V trimmed by 5 bases and J by 0 bases, 6 bases remained unmatched. Germline CDR1 MNHEY, CDR2 SVGEGT. The CDR3 has 15 residues. The clonotype originates from a man older than 75 with active COVID-19. The sample consisted of peripheral blood. The chain couples TRBV6-2 or TRBV6-3 to TRBJ1-2; 7 bases align to TRBD1. The CDR3 protein is CASSSRDRANYGYTF. CDR3 in DNA: TGTGCCAGCAGTAGCCGGGACAGAGCTAACTATGGCTACACCTTC.